This T cell receptor beta chain is from a study of cytomegalovirus exposure and HLA in healthy donors. The CDR3 consists of 12 residues. CDR1 LGHNA and CDR2 YNFKEQ come from the germline V gene. Nominal health characterized the donors when sampled, though unrecorded immune exposures were likely. This clone was detected only once. One end of the junction varies from germline; a read error may be responsible. PCR was performed using 60 Vbeta and 13 Jbeta primers. The table came from immunoSEQ multiplex PCR; TCRdb's copy has only in-frame clones and leaves some out. Of fewer than 200,000 clones in the sample, approximately 80% are singletons; the top ten hold more than 0.4%.

The rearrangement joins TRBV4-2 to TRBJ1-2; D call uncertain. Sequenced sample: PBMCs. This receptor was identified in a woman aged 50 to 65 in good health and CMV-seronegative. CDR3 sequence reads: CASSEEAGGYTF. CDR3 nucleotides: TGTGCCAGCAGCGAAGAAGCCGGTGGCTACACCTTC.